A selection of T cell receptor beta chains follows, all from one sample in a study of cytomegalovirus exposure and HLA in healthy donors. Profiled with immunoSEQ multiplex PCR; TCRdb holds only in-frame clones, not every one. The table records some 200,000 clones, about 90% of them present only once. Source material: PBMCs. These receptors were obtained from a girl under three years old in good health and CMV-seronegative. Each CDR3 is given with its conserved first and last residue. A D gene is named only where the DNA matches it firmly. Only some rows state a clone size, as once, few, many or a class for expanded clones.

j_call v_call clone_size d_call cdr3_nt cdr3_aa
TRBJ2-1 TRBV7-9 . TRBD2 TGTTCCATTGGGGGACTAGCGGGAGCAACACGTGAGCAGTTCTTC CSIGGLAGATREQFF
TRBJ2-3 TRBV7-8 . TRBD2 TGTGCCAGCAGCTTATGGGGCCTAGCGGGGGGTGGGGGAGATACGCAGTATTTT CASSLWGLAGGGGDTQYF
TRBJ1-2 TRBV7-8 . TRBD1 TGTGCCAGCAGCTTCTACCAACCGGGACAGGGCCGCAACGTCTATGGCTACACCTTC CASSFYQPGQGRNVYGYTF
TRBJ1-5 TRBV11-2 once TRBD1 TGTGCCAGCAGCCCCCTTACCCCCGACAGGGTCCATAGCAATCAGCCCCAGCATTTT CASSPLTPDRVHSNQPQHF
TRBJ1-1 TRBV19 . . TGTGCCAGTAGCCATAGCAGGGGACATGCTGAAGCTTTCTTT CASSHSRGHAEAFF
TRBJ2-7 TRBV6-1 . TRBD1 TGTGCCAGCAGGGAACGGGACAGGGTTTACGAGCAGTACTTC CASRERDRVYEQYF
TRBJ1-3 TRBV5-5 . . TGTGCCAGCAGCTTTGTAGCTACTCAGGGGCGTGCTGGAAACACCATATATTTT CASSFVATQGRAGNTIYF
TRBJ2-5 TRBV5-1 . TRBD2 TGCGCCAGCCACGGGGGGGCGGCGAGGGGAGAGACCCAGTACTTC CASHGGAARGETQYF
TRBJ2-1 TRBV11-3 . . TGTGCCAGCAGCTTAGGCCGGGGTGAGCAGTTCTTC CASSLGRGEQFF
TRBJ1-2 TRBV6-5 . TRBD1 TGTGCCAGCGGACAGGTCTCCTATGGCTACACCTTC CASGQVSYGYTF
TRBJ1-2 TRBV7-9 . TRBD1 TGTGCCAGCAGCTTAGGGAGTCAACAGGGGACTGGCTATGGCTACACCTTC CASSLGSQQGTGYGYTF
TRBJ1-3 TRBV27 . . TGTGCCAGCAGTTTGGGAGGTAAAGCTAGGGACACCATATATTTT CASSLGGKARDTIYF
TRBJ2-1 TRBV5-4 . . TGTGCCAGCAGCTCCCGGGACACCCCCTACAATGAGCAGTTCTTC CASSSRDTPYNEQFF
TRBJ2-4 TRBV5-5 . . TGTGCCACAGGACAGATGGGGAACATTCAGTACTTC CATGQMGNIQYF
TRBJ2-2 TRBV6-5 . . TGTGCCAGCAGTTACAGACAGAACACCGGGGAGCTGTTTTTT CASSYRQNTGELFF
TRBJ2-7 TRBV30 few . TGTGCCTGGAGCGGACTCTACGAGCAGTACTTC CAWSGLYEQYF
TRBJ2-3 TRBV5-6 . TRBD1 TGTGCCAGCAGCAAACTGAGGACAGGGGCGACCACAGATACGCAGTATTTT CASSKLRTGATTDTQYF
TRBJ1-2 TRBV6-5 once . TGTGCCAGCAGTTACCGGGGGAGAGGCTACACCTTC CASSYRGRGYTF
TRBJ2-1 TRBV11-3 . TRBD2 TGTGCCAGCAGCTGGGCTAGCGGGGGGGCGGGTGAGCAGTTCTTC CASSWASGGAGEQFF
TRBJ1-4 TRBV13 once TRBD1 TGTGCCAGCAGCTTAGAGAGCGGCAGGGGGAATGAAAAACTGTTTTTT CASSLESGRGNEKLFF
TRBJ2-7 TRBV5-4 once TRBD2 TGTGCCAGCAGCTCCCGGGGGGGGGACTACGAGCAGTACTTC CASSSRGGDYEQYF
TRBJ2-3 TRBV7-9 . TRBD1 TGTGCCAGCAGCCTACCCTGGGACAGCCCCTTCGCCCTTACGCAGTATTTT CASSLPWDSPFALTQYF
TRBJ2-3 TRBV5-1 . . TGCGCCAGCAGCTTGTGGCCGGGACACACAGATACGCAGTATTTT CASSLWPGHTDTQYF
TRBJ2-7 TRBV27 . TRBD2 TGTGCCAGCAGTTTAAAAGCGGGGACCTACGAGCAGTACTTC CASSLKAGTYEQYF
TRBJ1-5 TRBV6-1 . . TGTGCCAGCAGCCCCCTGCAGGTTCAGCCCCAGCATTTT CASSPLQVQPQHF